The clone carrying this T cell receptor beta chain was observed many times. This specimen comes from a study of HIV-infected patients and healthy controls. Trimming took 2 bases from V and 0 from J, leaving 12 bases between them. The germline V gene encodes CDR1 SGHTA and CDR2 FQGNSA. The CDR3 spans 16 residues. TCRdb recomputed calls from the 5' RACE reads with MiXCR, one row per CDR3 protein. The sample yields roughly 18,000 distinct CDR3 sequences, roughly 15% seen once. The sequenced sample consisted of CD8+ T cells from blood. This clonotype originated in a human donor in good health. This rearrangement joins TRBV7-2 to TRBJ2-3, with D uncertain. The chain's CDR3 is CASSLTPDLSTDTQYF. The CDR3 DNA is TGTGCCAGCAGCTTAACGCCAGACCTTAGCACAGATACGCAGTATTTT.